Listed below are T cell receptor beta chains from one sample, sequenced in a study of T cell clones after liver transplantation. Measured with immunoSEQ multiplex PCR; TCRdb has only the in-frame clones, and not every one. The sample holds 55,000 to 75,000 clones; around two thirds are singletons and the top ten take 2.8%. The sample in question was CD4+ T cells from blood, obtained at the approximately 16-month timepoint. These receptors all come from a human patient who received a liver transplant. Part of the T cell pool may stem from the graft donor. CDR3s leave out the opening cysteine and the closing phenylalanine or tryptophan. Expanded clones are given a class, and other clones once, few, many or no size at all.

j_call v_call clone_size cdr3_aa
TRBJ2-2 TRBV7-2 NA ASRPRGGGTGELF
TRBJ2-7 TRBV30 once ARGGSGEQY
TRBJ2-1 TRBV19 NA ASSSGGAWNEQF
TRBJ1-2 TRBV13 NA ASSFWDRVKPNYGYT
TRBJ1-4 TRBV28 NA ASSSPESTNEKLF
TRBJ1-2 TRBV30 NA AWSRFDGYT
TRBJ1-2 TRBV2 NA ASSEARQSYGYT
TRBJ1-5 TRBV19 NA ASRDSNQPQH
TRBJ1-1 TRBV5-1 few ASSYELNTEAF
TRBJ1-2 TRBV15 few ATSGGQGVVYT
TRBJ2-2 TRBV13 NA ASSLVAGPSDGELF
TRBJ1-5 TRBV6-1 NA ASSEHPQANQPQH
TRBJ2-5 TRBV28 NA ASSLFVETQY
TRBJ2-5 TRBV5-1 once ASSSGPGVEETQY
TRBJ2-3 TRBV19 once ASSGQGGTDTQY
TRBJ2-7 TRBV5-6 NA ASRLAGPSYEQY
TRBJ2-7 TRBV2 NA ASSPDRTKDEQY
TRBJ2-3 TRBV12-5 NA ASGKRDLSADTQY
TRBJ2-5 TRBV5-1 NA ASSPGQGSKWLETQY
TRBJ1-4 TRBV2 NA ASRLTEGLEKLF
TRBJ2-1 TRBV6-1 NA ASSRDRVSYNEQF
TRBJ2-3 TRBV6-1 NA ASSSGPVTDTQY
TRBJ2-3 TRBV5-1 once ASGASGYTDTQY
TRBJ2-1 TRBV12-5 NA ASGSRDRGSNEQF
TRBJ2-7 TRBV27 NA ASSPQGAASYEQY
TRBJ1-6 TRBV28 NA ASVTAGGDLH
TRBJ2-2 TRBV28 few ATGTVNTGELF
TRBJ1-1 TRBV18 NA ASSPRARGFEALNTEAF
TRBJ1-1 TRBV10-3 NA AIRDPQGEGPEAF
TRBJ2-7 TRBV10-3 NA AISEQAIYEQY
TRBJ2-2 TRBV6-5 NA ASSQSGYGTGELF